Below, 18 T cell receptor beta chains from the same sample are listed, as sequenced in a study of shared clonotypes between healthy human individuals. TCRdb keeps only in-frame clones here, not all; method: immunoSEQ multiplex PCR. The sample gives about 590,000 clones, roughly 96% of which show up once; approximately 0.1% is in the top ten. Terminally differentiated effector memory CD45RA+ cells were excluded by CCR7 positive selection of CD45RO-negative cells. Sequences were obtained from naive CD8+ T cells sorted from blood. The receptors were sampled from a woman aged 30 to 39 in good health.

The CDR3 DNA is TGTGCCAGCAGCTTACACCTAGCGGCTAGGGACGAGCAGTACTTC. It yields the protein CASSLHLAARDEQYF. The genes are TRBV13 and TRBJ2-7; 7 positions match TRBD2. With 2 bases clipped from V and 5 bases from J, the junction kept 9 bases outside the gene matches. The CDR3 totals 15 residues. From germline, CDR1 is PRHDT and CDR2 FYEKMQ (reference sequence). Full variable domain (missing parts from reference TRBV13 and TRBJ2-7): AAGVIQSPRHLIKEKRETATLKCYPIPRHDTVYWYQQGPGQDPQFLISFYEKMQSDKGSIPDRFSAQQFSDYHSELNMSSLELGDSALYFCASSLHLAARDEQYFGPGTRLTVT.

V gene TRBV23-1 combines with J gene TRBJ1-1; D is undetermined. TRBV23-1 is known as an ORF, though its function is uncertain. V dropped 0 bases and J dropped 11 bases, with 4 bases sitting between them. The CDR3 extends over 10 amino acids. The CDR3 loop reads CASSQSSAFF. The CDR3 DNA reads TGCGCCAGCAGTCAATCCTCCGCTTTCTTT.

V and J are TRBV5-1 and TRBJ2-5; D is uncertain. Germline V lookup: CDR1 SGHRS, CDR2 YFSETQ. This CDR3 is built from 13 residues. Trimming cost V 4 bases and J 1 base, with 8 bases left between them. The CDR3 DNA reads as TGCGCCAGCAGCCAGGACGGCCAAGAGACCCAGTACTTC. This sequence encodes CASSQDGQETQYF. The full variable domain, completed using reference TRBV5-1 and TRBJ2-5, is KAGVTQTPRYLIKTRGQQVTLSCSPISGHRSVSWYQQTPGQGLQFLFEYFSETQRNKGNFPGRFSGRQFSNSRSEMNVSTLELGDSALYLCASSQDGQETQYFGPGTRLLVL.

This clone was recorded a few times. The V and J genes are TRBV19 and TRBJ1-1; D gene unclear. Deletions cut 3 bases from V and 4 bases from J, with 12 bases between. The CDR3 length is 14 residues. Looked up from germline, CDR1 is LNHDA and CDR2 is SQIVND (reference sequence). In DNA form, the CDR3 reads TGTGCCAGTAGTATCTCGGGTTGGGTCACTGAAGCTTTCTTT. It yields the protein CASSISGWVTEAFF.

This clone was seen a single time. The chain couples TRBV4-1 to TRBJ2-7; D is perhaps TRBD1 or TRBD2 (5 bases each). CDR3 length: 16 residues. Trimming left V 0 bases short and J 2 bases short, with 14 bases between. Germline V gene lookup returns CDR1 MGHRA and CDR2 YSYEKL. The CDR3: CASSQDSVEGTYEQYF. The CDR3 DNA sequence: TGCGCCAGCAGCCAAGATAGTGTAGAGGGGACCTACGAGCAGTACTTC.

This clone has a single count. The chain combines TRBV7-8 with TRBJ1-4, with unresolved D. With 2 bases removed from V and 4 bases from J, the gap between germline ends came to 8 bases. Germline CDR1 reads SGHVS; CDR2 reads FQNEAQ. The CDR3 sequence is 14 residues long. The CDR3 is CASSLNSFNEKLFF. The CDR3 nucleotides read TGTGCCAGCAGCTTAAACAGCTTTAATGAAAAACTGTTTTTT.

This chain connects TRBV6-6 to TRBJ2-1; 10 positions agree with TRBD2. This CDR3 spans 16 amino acids. J gave up 5 bases and V 4 bases, and 8 bases lay outside the gene matches. Germline CDR1 reads MNHNY; CDR2 reads SVGAGI (reference sequence). The CDR3 DNA is TGTGCCAGCAGTTCGTTAGCGGGAGGCCCCCACAATGAGCAGTTCTTC. Translation: CASSSLAGGPHNEQFF.

The V and J genes are TRBV6-5 and TRBJ2-5, with unresolved D. The tail of the sequence fits TRBJ2-7 better, so the J call may be wrong. This CDR3 is 16 amino acids long. In germline, CDR1 is MNHEY, CDR2 SVGAGI. The CDR3 nucleotides are TGTGCCAGCAGTTCCGATCCGGCCGGAGTCACCTACGAGCAGTACTTC. Translation gives CASSSDPAGVTYEQYF.

CDR3 residues: CASSLGVDGVRDTQYF. The DNA for the CDR3 is TGTGCCAGCAGCTTAGGAGTAGACGGAGTGAGGGATACGCAGTATTTT. The gene calls are TRBV11-1 and TRBJ2-3; the D is unclear. This CDR3 contains 16 residues. CDR1 is SGHAT, CDR2 FQDESV, per germline (reference sequence). With 1 base removed from V and 6 bases from J, the gap between germline ends came to 17 bases.

This sequence joins TRBV6-7 and TRBJ2-3; D unresolved. TRBV6-7 is designated an ORF whose function remains uncertain. CDR3 size: 16 residues. V lost 0 bases and J 4 bases, leaving 14 bases between the germline ends. The CDR3 here is CASSYSRSTGADTQYF. The CDR3 coding sequence is TGTGCCAGCAGTTACTCTAGGAGTACCGGCGCAGATACGCAGTATTTT.

Note on this clone: This same CDR3 is encoded by further DNA sequences in the sample. The CDR3 region has the DNA TGTGCCAGCAGCCAAGGGTCCTACGAGCAGTACTTC. It translates to CASSQGSYEQYF. The chain links TRBV4-2 to TRBJ2-7; D uncertain. This CDR3 region has 12 residues. The V gene's germline CDR1 is LGHNA and CDR2 YNFKEQ. V was trimmed by 1 base and J by 1 base, leaving 2 bases between them.

V is TRBV28 and J is TRBJ2-1; D may be TRBD2 (5 bases). Per germline, CDR1 MDHEN and CDR2 SYDVKM. V lost 1 base and J 0 bases, leaving 10 bases between the germline ends. CDR3 length: 16 amino acids. The CDR3 DNA is TGTGCCAGCAGTTTATTAGCGAAAAGCTCCTACAATGAGCAGTTCTTC. Protein: CASSLLAKSSYNEQFF.

This chain links TRBV4-1 with TRBJ2-7; D gene ambiguous. The germline CDR1 and CDR2 sequences are MGHRA and YSYEKL. This CDR3 has 16 residues. Trimming took off 1 base at V and 2 bases at J, with 15 bases between the two ends. The CDR3 sequence: CASSQVPGPATYEQYF. CDR3 coding DNA: TGCGCCAGCAGCCAAGTACCTGGCCCCGCTACCTACGAGCAGTACTTC.

V usage is TRBV4-1 and J usage is TRBJ2-1, with 12 nucleotides matching TRBD1. Germline loops: CDR1 MGHRA, CDR2 YSYEKL. The CDR3 has 16 residues. V shed 4 bases, J shed 8 bases, and the junction held 9 bases outside the gene matches. The chain's CDR3 is CASSRRPGQGAHEQFF. CDR3 nucleotide sequence: TGCGCCAGCAGCCGACGACCGGGACAGGGGGCCCATGAGCAGTTCTTC.

The chain is built from TRBV5-1 and TRBJ1-4, with TRBD1 identical over 7 bases. Germline V gene sequence: CDR1 SGHRS, CDR2 YFSETQ. The length of the CDR3 is 15 residues. V was pared by 8 bases and J by 4 bases, with 11 bases of the junction left unmatched. CDR3: CARLVRGTDNEKLFF. For the CDR3, the DNA is TGCGCCAGGTTGGTACGCGGGACAGATAATGAAAAACTGTTTTTT.

The chain combines TRBV27 with TRBJ2-1, with a tentative D call TRBD1 (6 bases). The V end lost 4 bases, the J end lost 6 bases, and 13 bases lay between the germline ends. CDR1 is MNHEY, CDR2 SMNVEV, per germline (reference sequence). CDR3 length: 14 residues. CDR3 sequence: CASSSLTGINEQFF. CDR3 DNA: TGTGCCAGCAGTTCCCTCACAGGGATCAATGAGCAGTTCTTC.

On this clone itself: A junction end diverges from the germline sequence, so it may reflect a read error. The chain couples TRBV7-7 to TRBJ2-1; perhaps TRBD2 as D (6 bases). This CDR3 has 15 amino acids. Germline loops: CDR1 SSHAT, CDR2 FNYEAQ (reference sequence). CDR3 region: CASSVAESSYNEQFF. For the CDR3, the DNA is TGTGCCAGCAGCGTAGCGGAGAGCTCCTACAATGAGCAGTTCTTC.

The chain carries TRBV4-1 and TRBJ2-5; unclear D gene. There are 14 residues in the CDR3. CDR1 and CDR2 from the germline V gene are MGHRA and YSYEKL. V was pared by 3 bases and J by 1 base, with 9 bases between. CDR3 nucleotide sequence: TGCGCCAGCAGCCAGAGTCGAACCCAAGAGACCCAGTACTTC. Amino acids: CASSQSRTQETQYF.